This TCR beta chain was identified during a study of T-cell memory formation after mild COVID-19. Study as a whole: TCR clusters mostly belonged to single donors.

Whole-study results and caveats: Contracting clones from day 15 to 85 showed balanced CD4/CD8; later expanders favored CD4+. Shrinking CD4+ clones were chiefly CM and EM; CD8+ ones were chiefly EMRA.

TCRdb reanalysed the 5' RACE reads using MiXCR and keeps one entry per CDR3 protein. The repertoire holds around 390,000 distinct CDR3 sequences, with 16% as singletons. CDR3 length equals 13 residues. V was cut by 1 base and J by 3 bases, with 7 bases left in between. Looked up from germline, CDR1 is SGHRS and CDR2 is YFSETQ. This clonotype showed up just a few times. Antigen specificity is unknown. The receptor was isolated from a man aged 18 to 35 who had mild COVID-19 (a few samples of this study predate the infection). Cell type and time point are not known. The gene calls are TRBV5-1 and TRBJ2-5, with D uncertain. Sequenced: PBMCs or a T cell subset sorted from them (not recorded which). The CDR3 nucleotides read TGCGCCAGCAGCTTGAAAAGGGAAGAGACCCAGTACTTC. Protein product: CASSLKREETQYF.